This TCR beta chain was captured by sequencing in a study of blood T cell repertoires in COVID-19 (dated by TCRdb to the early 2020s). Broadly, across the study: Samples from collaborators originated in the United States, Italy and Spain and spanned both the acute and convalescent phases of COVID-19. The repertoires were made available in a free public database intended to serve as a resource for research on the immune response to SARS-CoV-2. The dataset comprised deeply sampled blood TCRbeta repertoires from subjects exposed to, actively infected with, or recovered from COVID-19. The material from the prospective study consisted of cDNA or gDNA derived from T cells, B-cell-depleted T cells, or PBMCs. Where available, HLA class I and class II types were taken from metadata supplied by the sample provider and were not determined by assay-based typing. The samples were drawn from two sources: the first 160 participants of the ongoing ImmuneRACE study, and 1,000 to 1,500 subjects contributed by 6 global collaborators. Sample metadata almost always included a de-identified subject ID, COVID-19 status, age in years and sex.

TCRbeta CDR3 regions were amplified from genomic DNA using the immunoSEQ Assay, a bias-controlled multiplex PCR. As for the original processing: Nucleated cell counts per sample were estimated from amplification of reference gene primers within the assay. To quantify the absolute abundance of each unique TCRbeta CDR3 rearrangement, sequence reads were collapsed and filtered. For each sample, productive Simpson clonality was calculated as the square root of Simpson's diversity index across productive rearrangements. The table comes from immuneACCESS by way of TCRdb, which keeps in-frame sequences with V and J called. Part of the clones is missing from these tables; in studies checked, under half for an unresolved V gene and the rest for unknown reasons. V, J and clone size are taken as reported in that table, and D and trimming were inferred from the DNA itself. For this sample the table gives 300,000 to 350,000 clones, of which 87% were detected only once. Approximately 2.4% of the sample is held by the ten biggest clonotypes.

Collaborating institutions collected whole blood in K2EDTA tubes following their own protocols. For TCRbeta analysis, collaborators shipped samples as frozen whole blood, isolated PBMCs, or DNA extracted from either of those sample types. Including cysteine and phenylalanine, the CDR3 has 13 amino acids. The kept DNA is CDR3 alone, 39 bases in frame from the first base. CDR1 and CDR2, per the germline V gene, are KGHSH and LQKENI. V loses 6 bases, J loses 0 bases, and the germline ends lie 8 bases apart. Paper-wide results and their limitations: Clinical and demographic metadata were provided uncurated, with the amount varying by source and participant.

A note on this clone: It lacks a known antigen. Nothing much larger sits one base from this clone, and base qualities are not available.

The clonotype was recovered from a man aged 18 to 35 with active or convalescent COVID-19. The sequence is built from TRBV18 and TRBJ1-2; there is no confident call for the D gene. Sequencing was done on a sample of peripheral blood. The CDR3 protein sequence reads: CASSLTANYGYTF. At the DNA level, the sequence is TGTGCCAGCTCTCTAACAGCTAACTATGGCTACACCTTC.